One sample yielded the 21 T cell receptor beta chains listed below, sequenced in a study of T cell changes during pregnancy in multiple sclerosis. Libraries were prepared by immunoSEQ multiplex PCR; TCRdb keeps only in-frame clonotypes and omits some of them. The profile shows about 100,000 clones, 90% to 95% of them singletons. The source material was peripheral blood, sampled before pregnancy. The receptors derive from a female donor with multiple sclerosis, enrolled in a pregnancy study.

This chain joins TRBV5-4 and TRBJ2-3; 11 positions agree with TRBD1. Trimming removed 5 bases from V and 2 bases from J; junction bases left unmatched: 4. CDR1 is SGHNT, CDR2 YYREEE, per germline (reference sequence). This CDR3 spans 15 amino acids. The CDR3: CASSLGQGATDTQYF. DNA for the CDR3: TGTGCCAGCAGTCTCGGACAGGGGGCCACAGATACGCAGTATTTT.

The V gene is TRBV27, the J gene TRBJ1-2; possibly TRBD1 for D (6 bases). Looked up from germline, CDR1 is MNHEY and CDR2 is SMNVEV (reference sequence). This CDR3 is 17 amino acids long. Trimming took 4 bases from V and 8 from J, leaving 26 bases between them. The CDR3 nucleotides are TGTGCCAGCAGTTCTAGGACAGACGCCCGCAGAGGGTACGGCTACACCTTC. Protein product: CASSSRTDARRGYGYTF.

The CDR3 DNA is TGTGCCAGCAGGGCCCGACAGGGTATGAACACTGAAGCTTTCTTT. Protein product: CASRARQGMNTEAFF. V and J are TRBV7-2 and TRBJ1-1, with 7 nucleotides matching TRBD1. V shed 6 bases, J shed 0 bases, and the junction held 7 bases outside the gene matches. Germline CDR1 SGHTA, CDR2 FQGNSA. There are 15 residues in the CDR3. The variable domain in full, with the rest retrieved from reference TRBV7-2 and TRBJ1-1, is GAGVSQSPSNKVTEKGKDVELRCDPISGHTALYWYRQSLGQGLEFLIYFQGNSAPDKSGLPSDRFSAERTGGSVSTLTIQRTQQEDSAVYLCASRARQGMNTEAFFGQGTRLTVV.

The gene calls are TRBV7-9 and TRBJ1-1, with 7 bases aligning to TRBD1. CDR3 length: 14 residues. Looked up from germline, CDR1 is SEHNR and CDR2 is FQNEAQ (reference sequence). The ends lost 4 bases at V and 2 bases at J; junction bases unmatched: 4. This CDR3 reads CASSYRTGNTEAFF. The CDR3 DNA follows: TGTGCCAGCAGCTACCGGACAGGCAACACTGAAGCTTTCTTT. Filled out from reference TRBV7-9 and TRBJ1-1, the complete variable domain reads DTGVSQNPRHKITKRGQNVTFRCDPISEHNRLYWYRQTLGQGPEFLTYFQNEAQLEKSRLLSDRFSAERPKGSFSTLEIQRTEQGDSAMYLCASSYRTGNTEAFFGQGTRLTVV.

The chain joins TRBV28 to TRBJ1-3; 8 bases agree with TRBD1. The CDR3 has 15 residues. V shed 5 bases, J shed 3 bases, and the junction held 6 bases outside the gene matches. The germline V gene has CDR1 MDHEN and CDR2 SYDVKM. In nucleotides, the CDR3 is TGTGCCAGCAGTCCTGGACAGGGTGTTGGAAACACCATATATTTT. It yields the protein CASSPGQGVGNTIYF.

The rearrangement joins TRBV12-5 to TRBJ2-7, with 10 bases aligning to TRBD2. CDR1 is LGHNT, CDR2 FRNRAP, per germline. The trim removed 1 base at V and 0 bases at J, leaving 6 bases unmatched. This CDR3 contains 17 residues. CDR3 DNA: TGTGCTAGTGGTTTGGGACTAGCGGGCCTGGACTCCTACGAGCAGTACTTC. Translating gives CASGLGLAGLDSYEQYF.

The rearrangement joins TRBV27 to TRBJ2-2; D is possibly TRBD2 (5 bases). CDR3 size: 13 residues. Trimming left V 2 bases short and J 6 bases short, with 7 bases between. Germline V lookup: CDR1 MNHEY, CDR2 SMNVEV (reference sequence). CDR3 loop: CASSLKRAGELFF. The CDR3 DNA follows: TGTGCCAGCAGTTTAAAGAGGGCCGGGGAGCTGTTTTTT.

The V call is TRBV28, the J call TRBJ1-1; D gene unclear. V was shortened by 2 bases and J by 1 base, with 8 bases between the two germline ends. The CDR3 consists of 14 residues. Germline assignment: CDR1 MDHEN and CDR2 SYDVKM. CDR3: CASSLIIRNTEAFF. For the CDR3, the DNA is TGTGCCAGCAGTTTAATTATCCGGAACACTGAAGCTTTCTTT.

The V gene is TRBV11-1, the J gene TRBJ2-7, with TRBD2 identical over 9 bases. This CDR3 is built from 18 residues. Germline values: CDR1 SGHAT, CDR2 FQDESV (reference sequence). J was trimmed by 5 bases and V by 5 bases; bases with no gene match: 19. The CDR3 bases are TGTGCCAGCAGCCCCCCGGGTAGCGGGAGCAGGGTGGCGAACGAGCAGTACTTC. Translated, it gives CASSPPGSGSRVANEQYF.

This clone occurred a few times. The chain uses TRBV19 and TRBJ1-2; 7 bases are shared with TRBD1. The CDR3 covers 14 residues. The V gene's germline CDR1 is LNHDA and CDR2 SQIVND (reference sequence). Trimming cost V 6 bases and J 0 bases; bases outside gene matches: 4. CDR3 in amino acids: CASRWQGANYGYTF. As DNA, the CDR3 is TGTGCCAGTAGGTGGCAGGGGGCTAACTATGGCTACACCTTC.

This chain links TRBV4-3 with TRBJ2-2, with 7 bases matching TRBD1. This CDR3 comprises 16 residues. V lost 4 bases and J lost 1; bases outside the gene matches: 6. Germline CDR1 and CDR2: LGHNA and YSLEER. CDR3 sequence (DNA): TGCGCCAGCAGCCCAAAGACAGGGAAGAACACCGGGGAGCTGTTTTTT. Translating it yields CASSPKTGKNTGELFF.

The V call is TRBV4-3, the J call TRBJ2-2; 9 positions match TRBD2. Per germline, CDR1 LGHNA and CDR2 YSLEER. The CDR3 covers 18 residues. The V and J ends lost 0 bases and 1 base, in that order; junction bases with no gene match: 6. CDR3 residues: CASSQDIAGDGNTGELFF. For the CDR3, the DNA is TGCGCCAGCAGCCAAGATATAGCGGGAGATGGGAACACCGGGGAGCTGTTTTTT.

This chain uses TRBV11-1 with TRBJ1-2; D not resolved. The CDR3 has 12 residues. CDR1 and CDR2 from the germline V gene are SGHAT and FQDESV (reference sequence). Trimming shortened V by 7 bases and J by 4 bases, and 10 bases separated the two germline ends. The DNA for the CDR3 is TGTGCCAGCACCGGAGGCGGCTATGGCTACACCTTC. Its protein is CASTGGGYGYTF.

The chain couples TRBV25-1 to TRBJ1-1, with 10 bases identical to TRBD1. V trimming: 1 base; J trimming: 4 bases; junction bases outside the gene matches: 0. This CDR3 has 14 residues. Germline CDR1 reads MGHDK; CDR2 reads SYGVNS. CDR3 bases: TGTGCCAGCAGTGAATGGGACAGGGGCACTGAAGCTTTCTTT. Encoded protein: CASSEWDRGTEAFF.

This chain connects TRBV6-1 to TRBJ2-2; tentatively, D is TRBD2 (5 bases). The CDR3 has 14 residues. Trimming took 4 bases from V and 7 from J, leaving 13 bases between them. The germline V gene has CDR1 MNHNS and CDR2 SASEGT. CDR3 coding DNA: TGTGCCAGCAGTGCAGCCCAGCGGATCGGGGAGCTGTTTTTT. It is translated as CASSAAQRIGELFF.

V and J are TRBV30 and TRBJ2-1, with TRBD2 matching 9 bases. V lost 2 bases and J lost 8; bases outside the gene matches: 10. This CDR3 is built from 15 residues. Per the germline V gene, CDR1 is GTSNPN and CDR2 is SVGIG (reference sequence). CDR3 residues: CAWSRMSGRTDEQFF. DNA of the CDR3: TGTGCCTGGAGTCGGATGAGCGGGAGGACCGATGAGCAGTTCTTC.

V is TRBV28 and J is TRBJ1-1; no firm D call. This CDR3 comprises 16 residues. The ends were cut back, 7 bases at V and 11 bases at J, with 29 bases in the middle. Germline V gene sequence: CDR1 MDHEN, CDR2 SYDVKM. CDR3 in DNA: TGTGCCAGCACCCCCCCCCGAGGATGGGTCGGAGTGCCGGCTTTCTTT. The encoded protein is CASTPPRGWVGVPAFF. Full variable domain (rest looked up from reference TRBV28 and TRBJ1-1): DVKVTQSSRYLVKRTGEKVFLECVQDMDHENMFWYRQDPGLGLRLIYFSYDVKMKEKGDIPEGYSVSREKKERFSLILESASTNQTSMYLCASTPPRGWVGVPAFFGQGTRLTVV.

This clone was recorded once. This chain uses TRBV19 with TRBJ2-7; 8 nucleotides match TRBD2. This CDR3 is 14 amino acids long. Germline loops: CDR1 LNHDA, CDR2 SQIVND (reference sequence). V gave up 3 bases and J gave up 7 bases; unmatched junction bases: 8. The CDR3 sequence: CASSIGGTSREQYF. DNA of the CDR3: TGTGCCAGTAGTATTGGGGGGACTAGTCGGGAGCAGTACTTC.

The V call is TRBV5-4, the J call TRBJ1-5; tentative D call: TRBD1 (5 bases). V dropped 0 bases and J dropped 4 bases, with 5 bases sitting between them. This CDR3 is 13 amino acids long. Germline assignment: CDR1 SGHNT and CDR2 YYREEE (reference sequence). Here the CDR3 DNA reads TGTGCCAGCAGCTTGGCAGGGAATCAGCCCCAGCATTTT. Encoded protein: CASSLAGNQPQHF.

This chain joins TRBV27 and TRBJ1-4; a possible D gene is TRBD1 (6 bases). Germline CDR1 and CDR2: MNHEY and SMNVEV (reference sequence). V was pared by 4 bases and J by 7 bases, with 13 bases between. This CDR3 has 14 residues. CDR3 sequence (DNA): TGTGCCAGCAGTTACCAGGGGACGGGTGAAAAACTGTTTTTT. It translates to CASSYQGTGEKLFF. Variable domain in full (rest from reference TRBV27 and TRBJ1-4): EAQVTQNPRYLITVTGKKLTVTCSQNMNHEYMSWYRQDPGLGLRQIYYSMNVEVTDKGDVPEGYKVSRKEKRNFPLILESPSPNQTSLYFCASSYQGTGEKLFFGSGTQLSVL.

The V gene is TRBV5-1, the J gene TRBJ1-2, with D perhaps TRBD1 (5 bases). CDR3 size: 14 residues. V lost 4 bases to trimming and J lost 0 bases, with 10 bases between them. Germline V gene lookup returns CDR1 SGHRS and CDR2 YFSETQ. This CDR3 is CASSLSGSNYGYTF. CDR3 nucleotide sequence: TGCGCCAGCAGCCTCTCAGGGTCTAACTATGGCTACACCTTC.